The T cell receptor beta chain described here comes from a study of T cell repertoires in MIS-A myocarditis (dated 2022 in TCRdb). From its cysteine to its phenylalanine, the CDR3 spans 13 amino acids. The retained sequence is limited to the CDR3, 39 bases, with the frame set at the first base. V is reduced by 4 bases and J by 5 bases, leaving a spacing of 10 bases between them. The germline V gene supplies CDR1 SGHDT and CDR2 YYEEEE. The QIAamp DNA FFPE kit was used to extract genomic DNA from formalin-fixed paraffin-embedded autopsy tissue. The immunoSEQ bias-controlled multiplex PCR was used to amplify TCRbeta CDR3 regions, which were then sequenced at high throughput. The authors' pipeline ran thus. CDR3 sequences were collapsed and filtered by the immunoSEQ vendor pipeline to quantify abundance and frequency of each unique TCRbeta CDR3. CD-HIT clustered dominant CDR3 amino acid sequences with SARS-CoV-2-specific ImmuneCODE TCRbeta sequences at a 90% global sequence identity threshold. A clone was classed as hyperexpanded at a frequency of 0.1 to 1 and as large at a frequency of 0.01 to 0.1. The CDR3 amino acid sequences and the V and J gene assignments of the dominant clones were confirmed with MiXCR. The R stringdist package was used to compute Levenshtein distances between the patient clonotypes and the ImmuneCODE hits. TCRdb mirrors the immuneACCESS table, restricted to in-frame sequences. Some clones are absent from its copies; in checked studies, under half trace to an unresolved V gene, and the reason for the others is unknown. The V and J calls and clone size were taken over from that table, and D and trimming were inferred from the DNA. In this sample the table shows more than 14,000 clones, 70% to 75% of which occur a single time. Of the sample, 50% to 75% falls within the top ten clones.

This clone was found a few times. The antigen this receptor binds is unknown. No per-base quality is available; no much larger clone lies one base away. This receptor was obtained from a man aged 18 to 30 with fulminant myocarditis from multisystem inflammatory syndrome in adults (MIS-A) after COVID-19. The sequenced sample consisted of left ventricle heart tissue obtained at autopsy. The label giving this sample's cell subset or site can be read as: cardiac tissue sample (left or right ventricle, interventricular septum, or pericardium). This chain is built from TRBV5-6 and TRBJ1-5, with TRBD1 as a weak D call on 5 bases. In nucleotide form, the sequence is TGTGCCAGCAGCGGGGGAGCTGATCAGCCCCAGCATTTT. Translated, this is CASSGGADQPQHF. The reference TRBV5-6 and TRBJ1-5 proteins fill in what lies around the CDR3, so the full variable domain reads DAGVTQSPTHLIKTRGQQVTLRCSPKSGHDTVSWYQQALGQGPQFIFQYYEEEERQRGNFPDRFSGHQFPNYSSELNVNALLLGDSALYLCASSGGADQPQHFGDGTRLSIL.